Listed below are T cell receptor beta chains from one sample, sequenced in a study of CD8 T cells in Susac syndrome. TCRdb reprocessed the immunoSEQ multiplex PCR reads via MiXCR and lists one record per CDR3 protein. The sample lists about 130,000 distinct CDR3 sequences; around 94% were seen once. Sequences were obtained from CD4+ T cells from PBMCs. These TCRs come from a human donor in good health. The CDR3 runs from the conserved cysteine through the conserved F or W. A D gene is named only where the DNA matches it firmly.

V,J,D,DNA,CDR3
TRBV3-1,TRBJ1-1,-,TGTGCCAGCAGCCAACGAGCCGGGGGCGAACGGGGGGGAGCTTTCTTT,CASSQRAGGERGGAFF
TRBV7-2,TRBJ1-2,TRBD1,TGTGCCAGCAGCCTGAGTCACCGGACAGGGGATGGCTACACCTTC,CASSLSHRTGDGYTF
TRBV20-1,TRBJ2-4,-,TGCAGTGCTCCAAAACCCCCGGCGGGCGCGGCCAAAAACATTCAGTACTTC,CSAPKPPAGAAKNIQYF
TRBV15,TRBJ2-7,-,TGTGCCACCAGCAGAGATAGGAAAAGACCCTACGAGCAGTACTTC,CATSRDRKRPYEQYF
TRBV3-1,TRBJ2-1,-,TGTGCCAGCAGCCCCCTCGAGACTAGCTACAATGAGCAGTTCTTC,CASSPLETSYNEQFF
TRBV20-1,TRBJ2-3,-,TGCAGTGCCGCGGATGGGCATACGCAGTATTTT,CSAADGHTQYF
TRBV5-1,TRBJ1-1,TRBD1,TGCGCCAGCAGCTTGTCGGGACAGGGGGACACTGAAGCTTTCTTT,CASSLSGQGDTEAFF
TRBV20-1,TRBJ2-4,TRBD2,TGCAGTGCCACACCGGGACTAGCGGGAGCGGGGGCCAAAAACATTCAGTACTTC,CSATPGLAGAGAKNIQYF
TRBV7-9,TRBJ1-2,TRBD1,TGTGCCAGCAGCTCCGGACAGGGGGTTTACACCTTC,CASSSGQGVYTF
TRBV12-3/TRBV12-4,TRBJ1-2,-,TGTGCCAGCAGCCCAGGGACGGCCGAGGGTGGCTACACCTTC,CASSPGTAEGGYTF